Following are 21 T cell receptor beta chains from one sample sequenced in a study of spatial heterogeneity in lung cancer. TCRdb reanalysed the 5' RACE reads using MiXCR and keeps one entry per CDR3 protein. The repertoire holds under 30,000 distinct CDR3 sequences, with 5% to 6.5% as singletons. Time point noted: blood at routine non-recurrence follow-up after resection. Material for sequencing was whole RNA from tumor, nontumor lung or frozen PBMC, left unsorted. The material was PBMCs, obtained at follow-up. These receptors were collected from a male donor with early-stage non-small cell lung cancer.

The CDR3 protein is CASASGRETQYF. The DNA for the CDR3 is TGTGCCAGCGCTAGTGGACGGGAGACCCAGTACTTC. This sequence joins TRBV6-5 and TRBJ2-5; D not resolved. Germline V gene data show CDR1 as MNHEY and CDR2 as SVGAGI. The V gene lost 8 bases and the J gene lost 5 bases, with 12 bases spanning the gap. The CDR3 has 12 residues.

This clonotype has ten or more counts. This rearrangement joins TRBV4-3 to TRBJ2-2, with TRBD1 identical over 8 bases. The germline gives CDR1 LGHNA, CDR2 YSLEER. The junction had 17 bases not matched to a gene; V was cut back by 4 bases and J by 4 bases. CDR3 length equals 19 residues. CDR3 bases: TGCGCCAGCAGCCGCAAAATGCTAGCAGGGGGCGCCGGCACCGGGGAGCTGTTTTTT. As protein: CASSRKMLAGGAGTGELFF.

This clonotype was picked up a small number of times. The CDR3 region is CASSSAYEQYF. The CDR3 DNA sequence: TGTGCCAGCAGCTCCGCCTACGAGCAGTACTTC. V is TRBV7-2 and J is TRBJ2-7; no reliable D call. This CDR3 has 11 amino acids. Trimming pared 4 bases from V and 2 bases from J, leaving 3 bases between. Germline V CDR1 and CDR2: SGHTA, FQGNSA.

This clonotype has only a few counts. The chain has TRBV16 and TRBJ2-1; 12 bases align to TRBD2. With 4 bases clipped from V and 3 bases from J, the junction kept 4 bases outside the gene matches. Germline V CDR1 and CDR2: KGHSY, FQNENV. This CDR3 comprises 16 residues. CDR3 in amino acids: CASSPLAGGNYNEQFF. The CDR3 DNA sequence: TGTGCCAGCAGCCCCCTAGCGGGAGGGAACTACAATGAGCAGTTCTTC.

At least ten counts were recorded for this clonotype. CDR3 amino acids: CSARDFQGTTEAFF. CDR3 nucleotide sequence: TGCAGTGCTAGAGATTTCCAGGGGACCACTGAAGCTTTCTTT. The chain carries TRBV20-1 and TRBJ1-1; D is perhaps TRBD1 (6 bases). V was shortened by 0 bases and J by 4 bases, with 12 bases between the two germline ends. The CDR3 is 14 residues long. Per germline, CDR1 DFQATT and CDR2 SNEGSKA (reference sequence).

Ten or more counts support this clonotype. The rearrangement uses TRBV2 and TRBJ2-1; D is perhaps TRBD1 or TRBD2 (5 bases each). CDR3 size: 13 residues. Germline CDR1 and CDR2: SNHLY and FYNNEI. Between the trimmed V and J ends, which lost 7 bases and 6 bases, there was a span of 13 bases. This CDR3 reads CASTGPALNEQFF. CDR3 DNA sequence: TGTGCCAGCACGGGGCCCGCCCTCAATGAGCAGTTCTTC. Variable domain in full (rest from reference TRBV2 and TRBJ2-1): EPEVTQTPSHQVTQMGQEVILRCVPISNHLYFYWYRQILGQKVEFLVSFYNNEISEKSEIFDDQFSVERPDGSNFTLKIRSTKLEDSAMYFCASTGPALNEQFFGPGTRLTVL.

The chain links TRBV12-3 or TRBV12-4 to TRBJ2-5, with 8 bases matching TRBD2. The V and J ends lost 6 bases and 4 bases, in that order; junction bases with no gene match: 4. The CDR3 is made up of 13 amino acids. In DNA, the CDR3 is TGTGCCAGCAGCGGGGGGGCGCCAGAGACCCAGTACTTC. It encodes CASSGGAPETQYF.

In its sample, this clonotype was seen many times. The CDR3 bases are TGTGCCAGCAGCCAGGGCCCACTGGGCAGGGCGTTCAGAACAGGAGAGACCCAGTACTTC. It encodes CASSQGPLGRAFRTGETQYF. This chain links TRBV7-2 with TRBJ2-5, with D possibly being TRBD1 (5 bases). This CDR3 has 20 amino acids. V was cut by 5 bases and J by 4 bases, with 32 bases left in between. CDR1 and CDR2 from the germline V gene are SGHTA and FQGNSA.

This clonotype has a count of ten or more. The CDR3 protein is CASSPRANSYEQYF. The CDR3, as DNA: TGTGCCAGCAGCCCCAGGGCGAACTCCTACGAGCAGTACTTC. This chain uses TRBV3-1 with TRBJ2-7, with D tentatively TRBD1 (5 bases). V lost 4 bases to trimming and J lost 0 bases, with 10 bases between them. The CDR3 contains 14 residues. The germline V gene has CDR1 LGHDT and CDR2 YNNKEL (reference sequence).

V is TRBV7-2 and J is TRBJ2-1; perhaps TRBD2 as D (6 bases). With 2 bases removed from V and 6 bases from J, the gap between germline ends came to 11 bases. Germline-derived CDR1 and CDR2 are SGHTA and FQGNSA. The CDR3 consists of 14 residues. The CDR3 here is CASSLSLALNEQFF. The CDR3 DNA reads TGTGCCAGCAGCTTAAGTCTAGCGCTCAATGAGCAGTTCTTC. Filled out from reference TRBV7-2 and TRBJ2-1, the complete variable domain reads GAGVSQSPSNKVTEKGKDVELRCDPISGHTALYWYRQSLGQGLEFLIYFQGNSAPDKSGLPSDRFSAERTGGSVSTLTIQRTQQEDSAVYLCASSLSLALNEQFFGPGTRLTVL.

This clonotype was detected many times. The rearrangement uses TRBV10-2 and TRBJ2-1; 9 bases are a match to TRBD1. V gave up 8 bases and J gave up 1 base; unmatched junction bases: 6. The CDR3 covers 15 residues. Germline lookup yields CDR1 WSHSY and CDR2 SAAADI. The CDR3 protein is CASGEDRGSYNEQFF. CDR3 coding DNA: TGCGCCAGCGGGGAGGACAGGGGTTCCTACAATGAGCAGTTCTTC.

This clonotype came up many times. This chain joins TRBV5-4 and TRBJ1-1; possibly TRBD1 for D (5 bases). The V end was cut by 4 bases, the J end by 4 bases, with 14 bases between. From germline, CDR1 is SGHNT and CDR2 YYREEE (reference sequence). There are 14 residues in the CDR3. Written as DNA, the CDR3 is TGTGCCAGCAGCCCCCGCGGGGGGGGCACTGAAGCTTTCTTT. Encoded protein: CASSPRGGGTEAFF.

This clonotype has a count of ten or more. The rearrangement links TRBV18 to TRBJ2-5; 8 bases are a match to TRBD1. The germline CDR1 and CDR2 sequences are KGHSH and LQKENI. V gave up 3 bases and J gave up 3 bases; unmatched junction bases: 3. The length of the CDR3 is 14 residues. CDR3 in DNA: TGTGCCAGCTCACCTTTGACAGGGGAAGAGACCCAGTACTTC. This encodes CASSPLTGEETQYF.

In this sample, this clonotype turned up many times. This chain links TRBV9 with TRBJ2-1; D gene uncertain. Trimming stripped 0 bases from V and 1 base from J, with 8 bases between. The CDR3 totals 15 residues. Germline V CDR1 and CDR2: SGDLS, YYNGEE. Written as DNA, the CDR3 is TGTGCCAGCAGCGTAGTAGTGGGGTCCTACAATGAGCAGTTCTTC. This translates into CASSVVVGSYNEQFF.

This clonotype was observed many times. The rearrangement uses TRBV7-3 and TRBJ2-1; TRBD2 matches 8 bases. Trimming took 4 bases from V and 0 from J; bases not matched to a gene: 5. CDR1 is SGHTA, CDR2 FQGTGA, per germline. This CDR3 is built from 16 residues. As DNA, the CDR3 is TGTGCCAGCAGCTCTGTAGCGGGGAGCTCCTACAATGAGCAGTTCTTC. Translating gives CASSSVAGSSYNEQFF.

There are many counts of this clonotype. This CDR3 is CASSPQDLSTDTQYF. The CDR3 region has the DNA TGTGCCAGCAGTCCCCAGGACTTAAGCACAGATACGCAGTATTTT. The rearrangement links TRBV25-1 to TRBJ2-3, with D tentatively TRBD2 (5 bases). Trimming cost V 5 bases and J 0 bases, with 12 bases left between them. The CDR3 has 15 amino acids. Germline CDR1 is MGHDK and CDR2 is SYGVNS.

In its sample, this clonotype was seen many times. This sequence joins TRBV9 and TRBJ1-2; D call uncertain. The length of the CDR3 is 16 residues. The germline gives CDR1 SGDLS, CDR2 YYNGEE. V was cut by 0 bases and J by 3 bases, with 15 bases left in between. CDR3 sequence reads: CASSVELEDFHYGYTF. CDR3 DNA: TGTGCCAGCAGCGTAGAATTGGAGGATTTCCACTATGGCTACACCTTC.

This clonotype was counted at least ten times. A read error may produce the germline difference seen at one junction end. The CDR3 coding sequence is TGTGCCTGGAGGGACAGGGTAAGATACGAGCAGCACTTC. As protein: CAWRDRVRYEQHF. The V call is TRBV30, the J call TRBJ2-7; 8 bases fit TRBD1. The CDR3 extends over 13 amino acids. Per the germline V gene, CDR1 is GTSNPN and CDR2 is SVGIG (reference sequence).

Only a few counts were recorded for this clonotype. J is TRBJ2-6 and V is TRBV4-3; TRBD1 might be the D (6 bases). Trimming took off 4 bases at V and 4 bases at J, with 11 bases between the two ends. Germline CDR1 reads LGHNA; CDR2 reads YSLEER. This CDR3 contains 15 residues. The CDR3 DNA reads as TGCGCCAGCAGCCTCGCAGGGGCAGGGGCCAACGTCCTGACTTTC. Translated: CASSLAGAGANVLTF.

The rearrangement joins TRBV7-8 to TRBJ2-2; D may be TRBD2 (6 bases). This CDR3 has 16 residues. Trimming stripped 1 base from V and 3 bases from J, with 12 bases between. CDR1 is SGHVS and CDR2 is FQNEAQ in the germline V gene. The CDR3 coding sequence is TGTGCCAGCAGCTTAGGAGTTGGGGGGTACACCGGGGAGCTGTTTTTT. It encodes CASSLGVGGYTGELFF.

The V gene is TRBV20-1, the J gene TRBJ2-1; either TRBD1 or TRBD2 may fit D (6 bases each). Trimming shortened V by 5 bases and J by 0 bases, and 14 bases separated the two germline ends. The CDR3 extends over 15 amino acids. Per germline, CDR1 DFQATT and CDR2 SNEGSKA (reference sequence). CDR3 nucleotides: TGCAGTGCTCCCTTAGCGGACAGCTCCTACAATGAGCAGTTCTTC. Translating gives CSAPLADSSYNEQFF.